The following is a T cell receptor beta chain sequence with its context. CDR3 length equals 14 residues. The germline gives CDR1 SGHKS, CDR2 YYEKEE (reference sequence). V was clipped by 2 bases and J by 14 bases, with 17 bases between them. The repertoire was sequenced with immunoSEQ multiplex PCR; TCRdb's copy has only in-frame clones and lacks some. The sample shows roughly 150,000 clones, around 88% of them seen only once. This sample was taken from a study of blood T cell repertoires in COVID-19. Study-level background: The United States, Italy and Spain were the sources of the acute and convalescent COVID-19 samples.

The material sequenced was peripheral blood. This clonotype was obtained from a woman between 65 and 79 years old who had recovered from COVID-19. The gene calls are TRBV5-5 and TRBJ1-6; TRBD1 is a possible D gene (5 bases). The CDR3 loop is CASSFPPEGVTLHF. CDR3 coding DNA: TGTGCCAGCAGCTTTCCGCCCGAAGGGGTAACCCTCCACTTT.